The present TCR beta chain was sequenced within a study of shared clonotypes between healthy human individuals (TCRdb year 2020). For the wider study: A couple of women and a few men aged 18 to 49 years were included in the cohort. Per donor, leukapheresis produced somewhere between about 0.85 and 9.5 billion PBMCs. Different laboratories and diverse techniques were used to prepare libraries and sequence TCR repertoires, to increase sequencing depth and limit assay-specific biases. Per donor, three plates each were used for CD4 naive and CD4 memory, two for CD8 naive, and one for CD8 memory. The study deeply sequenced blood TCR repertoires of about 5 healthy adults to estimate repertoire size and the extent of clonotype sharing between individuals.

The donors were healthy, HIV-negative adults who had no recently reported acute infections or vaccinations. Every donor was a Caucasian adult residing in Nashville, Tennessee, USA. CD4+ T cells were enriched through magnetic negative selection, after which naive cells were positively selected on CD45RA and the remaining negative fraction served as the memory subset. Blood was collected by leukapheresis, and PBMCs were isolated by Ficoll-Histopaque density gradient centrifugation and then cryopreserved in liquid nitrogen vapor phase. Purity and quantity of every magnetically sorted T cell population were checked by analytical flow cytometry. Genomic DNA was isolated from every sorted fraction and measured by UV absorbance on a Nanodrop 2000c. The paper as a whole reports these results and caveats: Based on pairwise subsampling, the degree of clonotype sharing among donors was expected to be affected by sequencing depth. Sampling was restricted to blood, and TCR repertoires in tissues likely differ from the TCR repertoires found in blood. Larger estimated clonotype richness was generally found for naive subsets than for memory subsets. The genetic and exposure-history diversity represented was limited by the small number of donors. Approximately 5% of naive CD4, 3% to 3.5% of naive CD8, 2% to 2.5% of memory CD4, and over 0.35% of memory CD8 clonotypes were shared across a few donors. Compared with non-shared clonotypes, clonotypes shared by all four sorted-subset donors had higher generation probabilities. Rarefaction of sorted-subset datasets indicated incomplete sequencing despite the large sequencing depth.

Using the deep immunoSEQ assay, multiplex PCR amplified TCR CDR3 regions from genomic DNA. For each cell subset, the extracted genomic DNA was distributed evenly across all wells of several immunoSEQ 96-well plates, and each plate served as one replicate. Each replicate PCR for sorted subsets received about 220 ng genomic DNA, equal to roughly 29,000 T cell genomes. The purified libraries were quantified using a Qubit 3.0 fluorometer, sized with a Bioanalyzer 2100, and then quantified again using the KAPA Library Quantification kit. A separate single-read 150-cycle Illumina NextSeq 550 flow cell was used to sequence each immunoSEQ 96-well plate. The published analysis was carried out like this. Because the immunoSEQ output held only junctional sequences and lacked quality scores, the filtering could not match the filtering applied to full-length reads. Sequences were annotated with PyIR, a Python wrapper for IgBLAST v1.9, using IMGT germline references to assign V/J genes and CDR3. Reads were removed for weak V/J assignments (E-value above 1e-6), missing CDR3, stop codons, out-of-frame junctions, or ambiguous translated residues. V3J clonotypes were defined as sequences sharing an identical inferred V gene, J gene, and CDR3 amino acid sequence. To compute the percentage overlap between repertoires, the number of shared unique clonotypes was divided by the size of the smaller repertoire. RTK rarefaction, the Chao1 estimator, and Recon v2.1 estimates of unobserved clonotypes were used to assess repertoire richness. OLGA was used to compute generation probabilities for all TCRbeta clonotypes that the gDNA method yielded from a few donors. Held by TCRdb, this immuneACCESS table contains in-frame sequences only and omits some clones. Under half of the omission traces to an unresolved V gene where checked; the cause of the rest is unknown. The V and J calls and the clone size are those of that table, but D and trimming were determined from the DNA. The table for this sample lists about 640,000 clones; roughly 70% of them were counted only once. The ten top clones hold approximately 1.8% of the sample.

About this clone: Its antigen is still unknown. Base qualities are not at hand, and no much larger clone is one base apart.

In the germline V gene, CDR1 corresponds to MDHEN and CDR2 to SYDVKM. Trimming takes 7 bases from V and 2 bases from J, and the germline ends sit 17 bases apart. Spanning cysteine to phenylalanine, the CDR3 consists of 15 amino acids. The only DNA kept is the CDR3, 45 bases in frame from the first base. The TCR was taken from a woman aged 25 to 39 in good health. Sequencing was done on a sample of memory CD4+ T cells sorted from blood. Per the publication, the cell subset or site label means: CD45RA-negative fraction. The V gene is TRBV28 and the J gene is TRBJ1-1; possibly the D gene is TRBD1, per 5 matching bases. The CDR3 region has the sequence CASILRRGINTEAFF. Here is the DNA: TGTGCCAGCATCCTCCGGCGGGGGATAAACACTGAAGCTTTCTTT.